A selection of T cell receptor beta chains follows, all from one sample in a study of cytomegalovirus exposure and HLA in healthy donors. Repertoires were generated with immunoSEQ multiplex PCR, while TCRdb's copy carries only in-frame clones and drops some. The top ten hold under 5.5% of the sample, which has about 170,000 clones, approximately 73% seen once. The material sequenced was PBMCs. These receptor sequences come from a woman under 30 in good health and CMV-seropositive. Each CDR3 is given with its conserved first and last residue. The D gene is left open where the match is weak. For some rows the clone size is stated as once, few or many, or as a class when expanded; others skip it.

>TRBJ2-2|-|TRBD1|TRBV9
CASSALKTGGGKLFF
TGTGCCAGCAGCGCGCTCAAAACAGGGGGCGGGAAGCTGTTTTTT
>TRBJ2-7|-|-|TRBV5-1
CASSLDSTSYEQYF
TGCGCCAGCAGCTTGGACAGTACTTCCTACGAGCAGTACTTC
>TRBJ2-5|-|TRBD2|TRBV7-2
CASSPPRSGGLQETQYF
TGTGCCAGCAGCCCTCCGCGGAGCGGGGGTCTCCAAGAGACCCAGTACTTC
>TRBJ1-1|-|-|TRBV6-1
CASSEIGGPNTEAFF
TGTGCCAGCAGTGAAATCGGGGGGCCGAACACTGAAGCTTTCTTT
>TRBJ1-2|-|-|TRBV9
CASSATTGIYGYTF
TGTGCCAGCAGCGCTACGACAGGAATCTATGGCTACACCTTC
>TRBJ1-1|few|TRBD1|TRBV7-3
CASSFGQGTEAFF
TGTGCCAGCAGCTTCGGACAGGGCACTGAAGCTTTCTTT
>TRBJ1-5|-|TRBD1|TRBV6-1
CASTEGQEGQPQHF
TGTGCCAGCACAGAGGGACAGGAGGGTCAGCCCCAGCATTTT
>TRBJ1-2|-|TRBD1|TRBV10-3
CAMRRDRDNYGYTF
TGTGCCATGCGCCGGGACAGGGATAACTATGGCTACACCTTC
>TRBJ1-4|-|TRBD1|TRBV5-6
CASSLPGQGFEKLFF
TGTGCCAGCAGCCTACCGGGACAGGGATTTGAAAAACTGTTTTTT
>TRBJ1-1|-|-|TRBV13
CASSLGRGSTEAFF
TGTGCCAGCAGCTTAGGTCGGGGGTCTACTGAAGCTTTCTTT
>TRBJ1-1|-|-|TRBV9
CASSLNSNTEAFF
TGTGCCAGCAGCCTAAACAGTAACACTGAAGCTTTCTTT
>TRBJ2-3|once|TRBD2|TRBV5-6
CASGTSGGYGTQYF
TGTGCCAGCGGTACTAGCGGGGGATATGGTACGCAGTATTTT
>TRBJ2-2|-|-|TRBV11-3
CASSPLRAGELFF
TGTGCCAGCAGCCCCCTGAGAGCCGGGGAGCTGTTTTTT
>TRBJ2-1|-|-|TRBV30
CAWSADSEQFF
TGTGCCTGGAGTGCGGACAGTGAGCAGTTCTTC
>TRBJ1-2|-|TRBD1|TRBV19
CASSKTGGNYGYTF
TGTGCCAGCTCTAAGACAGGGGGTAACTATGGCTACACCTTC
>TRBJ2-7|-|-|TRBV7-3
CASSPGATYEQYF
TGTGCCAGCAGCCCGGGTGCTACCTACGAGCAGTACTTC